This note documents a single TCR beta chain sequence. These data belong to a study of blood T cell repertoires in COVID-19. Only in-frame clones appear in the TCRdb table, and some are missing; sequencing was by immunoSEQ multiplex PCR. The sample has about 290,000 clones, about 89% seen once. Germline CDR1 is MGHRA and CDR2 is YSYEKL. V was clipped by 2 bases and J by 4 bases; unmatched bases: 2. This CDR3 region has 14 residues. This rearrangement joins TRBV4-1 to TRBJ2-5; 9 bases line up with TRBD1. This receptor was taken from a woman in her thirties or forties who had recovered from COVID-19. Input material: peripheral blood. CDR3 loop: CASSQIQGAETQYF. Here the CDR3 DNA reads TGCGCCAGCAGCCAAATACAGGGGGCAGAGACCCAGTACTTC.